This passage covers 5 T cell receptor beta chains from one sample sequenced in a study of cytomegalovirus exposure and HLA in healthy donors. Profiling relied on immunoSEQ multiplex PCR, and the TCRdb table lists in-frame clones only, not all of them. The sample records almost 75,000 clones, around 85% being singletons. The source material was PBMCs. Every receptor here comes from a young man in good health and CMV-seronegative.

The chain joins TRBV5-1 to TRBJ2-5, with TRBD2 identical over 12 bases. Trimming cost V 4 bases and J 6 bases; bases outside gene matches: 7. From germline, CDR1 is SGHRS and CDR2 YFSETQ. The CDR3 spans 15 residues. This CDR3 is CASSRLAGDRKTQYF. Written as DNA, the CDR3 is TGCGCCAGCAGCAGACTAGCGGGAGATCGGAAGACCCAGTACTTC. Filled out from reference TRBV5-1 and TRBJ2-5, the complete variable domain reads KAGVTQTPRYLIKTRGQQVTLSCSPISGHRSVSWYQQTPGQGLQFLFEYFSETQRNKGNFPGRFSGRQFSNSRSEMNVSTLELGDSALYLCASSRLAGDRKTQYFGPGTRLLVL.

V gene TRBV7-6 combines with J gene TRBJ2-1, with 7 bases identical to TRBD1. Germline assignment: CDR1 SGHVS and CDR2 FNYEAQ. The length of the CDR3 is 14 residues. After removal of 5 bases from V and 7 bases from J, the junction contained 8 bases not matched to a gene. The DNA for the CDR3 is TGTGCCAGCAGCCGCCGGGGCAGGGGGAATGAGCAGTTCTTC. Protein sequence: CASSRRGRGNEQFF.

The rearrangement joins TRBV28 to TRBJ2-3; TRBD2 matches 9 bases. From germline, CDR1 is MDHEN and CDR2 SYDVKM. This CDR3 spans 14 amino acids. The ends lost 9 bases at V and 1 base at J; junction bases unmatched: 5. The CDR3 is CASKREARTDTQYF. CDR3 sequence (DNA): TGTGCCAGTAAGCGGGAGGCCCGCACAGATACGCAGTATTTT.

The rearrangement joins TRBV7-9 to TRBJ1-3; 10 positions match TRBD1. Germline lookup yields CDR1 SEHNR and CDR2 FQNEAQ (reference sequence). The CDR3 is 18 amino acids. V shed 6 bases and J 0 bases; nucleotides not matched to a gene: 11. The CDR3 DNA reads TGTGCCAGCAGAGACCTCGACAGGGGGCTCATCTCTGGAAACACCATATATTTT. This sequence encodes CASRDLDRGLISGNTIYF.

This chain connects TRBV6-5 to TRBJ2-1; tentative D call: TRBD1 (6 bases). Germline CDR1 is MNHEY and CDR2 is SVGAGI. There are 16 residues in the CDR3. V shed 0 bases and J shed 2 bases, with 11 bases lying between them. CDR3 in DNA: TGTGCCAGCAGTTACTCGGACAGCCTCCCCTACAATGAGCAGTTCTTC. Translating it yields CASSYSDSLPYNEQFF.